This entry lists 28 T cell receptor beta chains sequenced from one sample in a study of blood T cells in healthy people across ages. For the second PCR, which ran for about 7 to 11 cycles, a sample-barcoded 5' primer and a J-beta primer mix were used. TCRdb used MiXCR to reprocess the 5' RACE reads, holding one entry per CDR3 protein. The sample consists of hundreds of thousands of distinct CDR3 sequences, 22% of them appearing once. The sample taken for sequencing was blood. The receptors shown here come from a man in his sixties or seventies in good health.

This clonotype was counted once. CDR3 nucleotide sequence: TGTGCCAGCAGGGACTCCGGGACAGGGGTTGAAAAACTGTTTTTT. Protein sequence: CASRDSGTGVEKLFF. The chain joins TRBV7-2 to TRBJ1-4, with 10 bases matching TRBD1. This CDR3 comprises 15 residues. Germline V gene lookup returns CDR1 SGHTA and CDR2 FQGNSA. After removal of 6 bases from V and 7 bases from J, the junction contained 8 bases not matched to a gene.

This clonotype has just a few counts. The chain carries TRBV30 and TRBJ2-5, with D perhaps TRBD1 (6 bases). V lost 0 bases and J 4 bases, leaving 12 bases between the germline ends. The CDR3 consists of 14 residues. CDR1 is GTSNPN, CDR2 SVGIG, per germline (reference sequence). CDR3 in amino acids: CAWSVPVRGETQYF. In DNA form, the CDR3 reads TGTGCCTGGAGTGTACCGGTCAGGGGAGAGACCCAGTACTTC.

This clonotype has more than one count but fewer than ten. V is TRBV29-1 and J is TRBJ2-3, with TRBD2 matching 7 bases. V shed 3 bases, J shed 6 bases, and the junction held 6 bases outside the gene matches. The length of the CDR3 is 13 residues. The germline gives CDR1 SQVTM, CDR2 ANQGSEA. CDR3 region: CSVEPTGGDTQYF. The CDR3 bases are TGCAGCGTTGAGCCCACCGGGGGGGATACGCAGTATTTT.

J is TRBJ2-3 and V is TRBV20-1, with a tentative D call TRBD1 (6 bases). Germline V CDR1 and CDR2: DFQATT, SNEGSKA (reference sequence). With 1 base removed from V and 2 bases from J, the gap between germline ends came to 7 bases. The CDR3 runs 13 residues. CDR3 residues: CSARGGPTDTQYF. In DNA form, the CDR3 reads TGCAGTGCTAGAGGGGGGCCCACAGATACGCAGTATTTT.

This chain uses TRBV3-1 with TRBJ2-5; 7 bases are shared with TRBD1. With the DNA end fitting TRBJ2-1 better, the J assignment may be wrong. The CDR3 length is 15 residues. Germline CDR1 is LGHDT and CDR2 is YNNKEL (reference sequence). The CDR3 DNA sequence: TGTGCCGGAAAGTACCCGGGACAGCCTTACAATGAGCAGTTCTTC. Its protein is CAGKYPGQPYNEQFF.

The CDR3 protein is CASSAGFAEAFF. The DNA for the CDR3 is TGTGCCAGCAGCGCAGGGTTCGCTGAAGCTTTCTTT. This chain uses TRBV9 with TRBJ1-1; tentatively, D is TRBD1 (5 bases). CDR1 is SGDLS and CDR2 is YYNGEE in the germline V gene. Trimming pared 3 bases from V and 6 bases from J, leaving 9 bases between. The length of the CDR3 is 12 residues.

The chain combines TRBV20-1 with TRBJ2-3; D might be TRBD2 (5 bases). CDR3 size: 14 residues. V shed 5 bases and J shed 0 bases, with 12 bases lying between them. From germline, CDR1 is DFQATT and CDR2 SNEGSKA (reference sequence). CDR3: CSADRGSSTDTQYF. The DNA of the CDR3 is TGCAGTGCTGACCGGGGATCTAGCACAGATACGCAGTATTTT.

The rearrangement joins TRBV19 to TRBJ2-1, with D possibly matching TRBD1 (6 bases). This CDR3 region has 13 residues. V was cut by 4 bases and J by 9 bases, with 13 bases left in between. Germline V gene lookup returns CDR1 LNHDA and CDR2 SQIVND (reference sequence). The CDR3 sequence: CASSKQGKGEQFF. The CDR3 DNA reads as TGTGCCAGTAGTAAACAGGGAAAGGGTGAGCAGTTCTTC.

V gene TRBV28 combines with J gene TRBJ1-4; D unresolved. Trimming took off 6 bases at V and 3 bases at J, with 14 bases between the two ends. The CDR3 covers 15 residues. Germline assignment: CDR1 MDHEN and CDR2 SYDVKM. As DNA, the CDR3 is TGTGCCAGCAGCCGCCCCGGGAGGGCTAATGAAAAACTGTTTTTT. Its protein is CASSRPGRANEKLFF.

In this sample, this clonotype turned up many times. The chain is built from TRBV28 and TRBJ1-1; tentative D call: TRBD1 (5 bases). V lost 4 bases to trimming and J lost 2 bases, with 14 bases between them. This CDR3 is 15 amino acids long. Per germline, CDR1 MDHEN and CDR2 SYDVKM. CDR3: CASSSPRGSNTEAFF. CDR3 coding DNA: TGTGCCAGCAGTTCCCCGAGGGGCAGTAACACTGAAGCTTTCTTT. Full variable domain (outside the CDR3, taken from reference TRBV28 and TRBJ1-1): DVKVTQSSRYLVKRTGEKVFLECVQDMDHENMFWYRQDPGLGLRLIYFSYDVKMKEKGDIPEGYSVSREKKERFSLILESASTNQTSMYLCASSSPRGSNTEAFFGQGTRLTVV.

J is TRBJ2-7 and V is TRBV5-1; D remains ambiguous. The J call is in doubt because the DNA end fits TRBJ2-5 better. Germline V gene sequence: CDR1 SGHRS, CDR2 YFSETQ. The CDR3 runs 13 residues. CDR3 loop: CASSLHRKGTQYF. The CDR3 DNA sequence: TGCGCCAGCAGCTTGCACAGAAAAGGGACCCAGTACTTC.

J is TRBJ1-3 and V is TRBV5-5, with D perhaps TRBD1 (5 bases). Looked up from germline, CDR1 is SGHKS and CDR2 is YYEKEE (reference sequence). CDR3 length equals 14 residues. Deletions cut 4 bases from V and 1 base from J, with 9 bases between. DNA of the CDR3: TGTGCCAGCAGCGTAGGGGTTTCTGGAAACACCATATATTTT. It is translated as CASSVGVSGNTIYF.

The chain couples TRBV7-2 to TRBJ1-5; no firm D call. This CDR3 comprises 16 residues. Germline loops: CDR1 SGHTA, CDR2 FQGNSA. Trimming shortened V by 1 base and J by 5 bases, and 15 bases separated the two germline ends. CDR3 protein: CASSLDPFVRDQPQHF. CDR3 nucleotide sequence: TGTGCCAGCAGCTTAGACCCGTTTGTGAGGGATCAGCCCCAGCATTTT.

This clonotype was detected a few times. The chain uses TRBV6-6 and TRBJ2-5, with D hard to call. Trimming cost V 2 bases and J 3 bases, with 4 bases left between them. This CDR3 is 12 amino acids long. Germline assignment: CDR1 MNHNY and CDR2 SVGAGI (reference sequence). The DNA for the CDR3 is TGTGCCAGCAGTTACGGTAAAGAGACCCAGTACTTC. Translating it yields CASSYGKETQYF.

The rearrangement uses TRBV4-2 and TRBJ2-3, with 7 positions matching TRBD2. Germline V gene data show CDR1 as LGHNA and CDR2 as YNFKEQ. The CDR3 spans 18 residues. V lost 0 bases to trimming and J lost 7 bases; unmatched junction nucleotides: 16. DNA of the CDR3: TGTGCCAGCAGCCAAGAGAGACGGGGGGATGTCCGGTTATATACGCAGTATTTT. Its protein product is CASSQERRGDVRLYTQYF.

This sequence joins TRBV20-1 and TRBJ2-5; D uncertain. Trimming cost V 5 bases and J 1 base, with 17 bases left between them. Germline CDR1 is DFQATT and CDR2 is SNEGSKA (reference sequence). The CDR3 is made up of 15 amino acids. CDR3 loop: CSAPGTSSGQETQYF. Written as DNA, the CDR3 is TGCAGTGCTCCTGGTACCTCTAGTGGCCAAGAGACCCAGTACTTC.

This chain links TRBV5-6 with TRBJ1-1; D is undetermined. The V end lost 5 bases, the J end lost 3 bases, and 17 bases lay between the germline ends. Looked up from germline, CDR1 is SGHDT and CDR2 is YYEEEE. CDR3 length equals 15 residues. In DNA form, the CDR3 reads TGTGCCAGCAGACCCAGTTTCGGTCGGGACACTGAAGCTTTCTTT. It codes for CASRPSFGRDTEAFF. The complete variable domain, with remaining parts taken from reference TRBV5-6 and TRBJ1-1, reads DAGVTQSPTHLIKTRGQQVTLRCSPKSGHDTVSWYQQALGQGPQFIFQYYEEEERQRGNFPDRFSGHQFPNYSSELNVNALLLGDSALYLCASRPSFGRDTEAFFGQGTRLTVV.

The V call is TRBV20-1, the J call TRBJ1-3, with 9 nucleotides matching TRBD1. The J segment lost 4 bases and the V segment lost 3 bases, leaving 10 bases of the junction unmatched. This CDR3 has 16 residues. Germline V lookup: CDR1 DFQATT, CDR2 SNEGSKA (reference sequence). The CDR3 DNA follows: TGCAGTGCTAGGGGCTTTGCGGGACAGGGAGGAAACACCATATATTTT. As protein: CSARGFAGQGGNTIYF.

This chain links TRBV27 with TRBJ2-1; possible D gene TRBD2, 7 bases. This CDR3 comprises 19 residues. Germline V gives CDR1 MNHEY, CDR2 SMNVEV (reference sequence). The V end lost 3 bases, the J end lost 6 bases, and 27 bases lay between the germline ends. DNA for the CDR3: TGTGCCAGCAGTTTTCGGGTCTCGGTCGCGGGGGCCAAAGTCAATGAGCAGTTCTTC. Translation gives CASSFRVSVAGAKVNEQFF.

The CDR3 spells CASSARGRTEAFF. DNA of the CDR3: TGCGCCAGCAGTGCGAGGGGGCGCACTGAAGCTTTCTTT. V usage is TRBV10-1 and J usage is TRBJ1-1, with TRBD1 matching 7 bases. CDR1 WNHNN and CDR2 SYGVQD come from the germline V gene (reference sequence). This CDR3 comprises 13 residues. V shed 4 bases, J shed 4 bases, and the junction held 3 bases outside the gene matches.

This rearrangement joins TRBV6-5 to TRBJ2-2; the match to TRBD2 covers 8 bases. CDR3 length: 13 amino acids. Per the germline V gene, CDR1 is MNHEY and CDR2 is SVGAGI. Unmatched junction bases numbered 4, after V lost 5 bases and J lost 8 bases. CDR3: CASSTGLAGELFF. CDR3 coding DNA: TGTGCCAGCAGTACCGGACTAGCAGGGGAGCTGTTTTTT.

The V call is TRBV12-3 or TRBV12-4, the J call TRBJ1-2; D gene uncertain. CDR3 length: 12 amino acids. V was pared by 3 bases and J by 3 bases, with 5 bases between. This CDR3 is CASSFGYYGYTF. CDR3 coding DNA: TGTGCCAGCAGTTTTGGTTACTATGGCTACACCTTC.

This clonotype has more than one count but fewer than ten. CDR3 residues: CASSPQQGNTDTQYF. The CDR3 nucleotides are TGTGCCAGCTCACCTCAACAGGGGAACACAGATACGCAGTATTTT. The chain employs TRBV18 and TRBJ2-3; 7 bases fit TRBD1. CDR1 and CDR2 (germline): KGHSH, LQKENI. The length of the CDR3 is 15 residues. After removal of 3 bases from V and 2 bases from J, the junction contained 5 bases not matched to a gene.

This clonotype came up many times. This CDR3 reads CSVGTTTYEQYF. The CDR3 DNA reads as TGCAGCGTCGGGACCACGACCTACGAGCAGTACTTC. V is TRBV29-1 and J is TRBJ2-7, with D tentatively TRBD1 or TRBD2 (5 bases each). Trimming pared 6 bases from V and 2 bases from J, leaving 11 bases between. The CDR3 has 12 residues. The germline gives CDR1 SQVTM, CDR2 ANQGSEA.

A note on this clonotype: The junction does not match germline at one end; this may be a read error. The chain combines TRBV27 with TRBJ2-5; TRBD2 is a possible D gene (5 bases). CDR1 and CDR2 (germline): MNHEY, SMNVEV (reference sequence). The CDR3 totals 15 residues. CDR3 sequence reads: CAGSPRLLRSDTQYF. Here the CDR3 DNA reads TGTGCCGGCAGTCCGAGACTACTACGATCGGATACCCAGTACTTC.

This clonotype was picked up a small number of times. The chain uses TRBV6-2 or TRBV6-3 and TRBJ2-7; D ambiguous. The CDR3 contains 14 residues. Trimming removed 5 bases at V and 3 bases at J, with 14 bases between. Looked up from germline, CDR1 is MNHEY and CDR2 is SVGEGT. Here the CDR3 DNA reads TGTGCCAGCAGTCCACGTAGGTTTATCTACGAGCAGTACGTC. It encodes CASSPRRFIYEQYV.

This chain joins TRBV11-2 and TRBJ2-1; D remains unclear. Trimming pared 4 bases from V and 9 bases from J, leaving 13 bases between. The CDR3 runs 13 residues. Germline V gene data show CDR1 as SGHAT and CDR2 as FQNNGV. Here the CDR3 DNA reads TGTGCCAGCAGCTCACTCCAGTTCAGTGAGCAGTTCTTC. Translating it yields CASSSLQFSEQFF. The variable domain in full, with the rest retrieved from reference TRBV11-2 and TRBJ2-1, is EAGVAQSPRYKIIEKRQSVAFWCNPISGHATLYWYQQILGQGPKLLIQFQNNGVVDDSQLPKDRFSAERLKGVDSTLKIQPAKLEDSAVYLCASSSLQFSEQFFGPGTRLTVL.

This clonotype has just a few counts. The V and J genes are TRBV11-1 and TRBJ1-6; a possible D gene is TRBD1 (5 bases). Trimming removed 3 bases at V and 9 bases at J, with 9 bases between. Germline V gives CDR1 SGHAT, CDR2 FQDESV (reference sequence). The CDR3 sequence is 13 residues long. The CDR3 coding sequence is TGTGCCAGCAGCTTCGCAGGGACTTCACCCCTCCACTTT. It specifies CASSFAGTSPLHF.